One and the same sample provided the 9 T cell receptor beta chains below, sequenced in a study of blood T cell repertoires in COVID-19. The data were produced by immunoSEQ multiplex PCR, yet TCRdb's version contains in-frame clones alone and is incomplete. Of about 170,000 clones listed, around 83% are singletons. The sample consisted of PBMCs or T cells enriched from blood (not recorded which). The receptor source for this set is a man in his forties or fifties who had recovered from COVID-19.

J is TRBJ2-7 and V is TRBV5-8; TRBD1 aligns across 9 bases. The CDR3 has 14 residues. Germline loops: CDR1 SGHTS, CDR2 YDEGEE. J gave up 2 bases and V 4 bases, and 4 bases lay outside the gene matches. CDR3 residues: CASSTGQGTYEQYF. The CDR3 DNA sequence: TGTGCCAGCAGCACGGGACAGGGAACCTACGAGCAGTACTTC.

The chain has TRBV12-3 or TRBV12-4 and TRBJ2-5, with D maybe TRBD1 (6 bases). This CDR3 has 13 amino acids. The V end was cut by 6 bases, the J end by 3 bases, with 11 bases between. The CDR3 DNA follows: TGTGCCAGCAGCTCATACAGGGAAGAGACCCAGTACTTC. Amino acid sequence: CASSSYREETQYF.

In DNA, the CDR3 is TGTGCCAGCTCACCCCGGGACAGGGGGTACAATGAGCAGTTCTTC. Residues: CASSPRDRGYNEQFF. The chain couples TRBV18 to TRBJ2-1, with TRBD1 matching over 11 bases. Trimming removed 3 bases from V and 4 bases from J; junction bases left unmatched: 2. Germline V lookup: CDR1 KGHSH, CDR2 LQKENI. CDR3 size: 15 residues.

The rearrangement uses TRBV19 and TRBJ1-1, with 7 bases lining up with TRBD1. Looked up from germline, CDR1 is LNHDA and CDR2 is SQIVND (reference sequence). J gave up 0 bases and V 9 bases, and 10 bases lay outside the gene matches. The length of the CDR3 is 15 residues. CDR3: CASRDRLIMNTEAFF. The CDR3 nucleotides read TGTGCCAGCCGGGACAGATTAATAATGAACACTGAAGCTTTCTTT.

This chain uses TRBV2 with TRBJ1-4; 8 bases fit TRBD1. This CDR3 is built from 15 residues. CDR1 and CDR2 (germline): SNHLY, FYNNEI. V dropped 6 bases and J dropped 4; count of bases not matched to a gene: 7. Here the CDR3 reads CASRSNTGGNEKLFF. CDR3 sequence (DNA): TGTGCCAGCAGATCAAATACAGGGGGTAATGAAAAACTGTTTTTT.

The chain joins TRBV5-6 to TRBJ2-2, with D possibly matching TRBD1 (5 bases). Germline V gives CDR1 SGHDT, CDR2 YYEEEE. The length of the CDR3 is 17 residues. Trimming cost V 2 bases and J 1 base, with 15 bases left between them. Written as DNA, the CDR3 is TGTGCCAGCAGCTTCAGGACAAACGCCCTGAACACCGGGGAGCTGTTTTTT. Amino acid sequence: CASSFRTNALNTGELFF.

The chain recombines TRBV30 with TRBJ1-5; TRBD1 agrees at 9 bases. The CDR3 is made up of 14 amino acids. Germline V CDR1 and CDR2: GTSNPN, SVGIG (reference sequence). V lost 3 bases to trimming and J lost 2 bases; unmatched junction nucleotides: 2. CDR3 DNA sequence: TGTGCCTGGAGAAGGACAGGGGGCAATCAGCCCCAGCATTTT. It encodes CAWRRTGGNQPQHF.

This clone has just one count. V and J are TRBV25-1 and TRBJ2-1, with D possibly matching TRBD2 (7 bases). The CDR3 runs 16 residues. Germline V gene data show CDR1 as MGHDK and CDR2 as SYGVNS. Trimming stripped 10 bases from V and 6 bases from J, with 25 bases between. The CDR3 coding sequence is TGTGCCAACCCGAGGGAGGGGGGAACGGACCCCAATGAGCAGTTCTTC. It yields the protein CANPREGGTDPNEQFF.

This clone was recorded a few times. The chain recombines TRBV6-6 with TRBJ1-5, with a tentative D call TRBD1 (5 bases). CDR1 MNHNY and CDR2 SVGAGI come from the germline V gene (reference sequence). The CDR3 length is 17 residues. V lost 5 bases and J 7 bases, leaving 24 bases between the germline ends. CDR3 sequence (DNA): TGTGCCAGCAGTCCTGACACGACAGTTTGGAGTCCCCAGCCCCAGCATTTT. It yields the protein CASSPDTTVWSPQPQHF.